This is a list of T cell receptor beta chains from one sample in a study of blood T cells in healthy people across ages. MiXCR was run by TCRdb on the 5' RACE reads, yielding one entry per CDR3 protein. The sample has some 1,000,000 distinct CDR3 sequences, approximately 25% seen once. Separately, the same data were catalogued under a study of T cells of mothers and their children.

The sequencing sample was made of blood. The receptors originated from a girl aged 2 to 10 in good health. The CDR3 runs from the conserved cysteine through the conserved F or W. The D gene is left open where the match is weak. Clone size appears in some rows only: once, few, many, or a class for an expanded clone.

>TRBV29-1|.|TRBJ2-2|.|13
TGCAGCGTTCTCGGGGGGAACACCGGGGAGCTGTTTTTT
CSVLGGNTGELFF
>TRBV28|few|TRBJ1-2|TRBD1|13
TGTGCCACCCTTAGGGGACAGTATTATGGCTACACCTTC
CATLRGQYYGYTF
>TRBV28|.|TRBJ2-4|TRBD1|21
TGTGCCAGCAGCCCCAGTCAAGGGACAGGGGCATTTAGGGAGAGGATGGCCATTCAGTACTTC
CASSPSQGTGAFRERMAIQYF
>TRBV29-1|.|TRBJ2-1|.|13
TGCGTTGTAGAACGGGGATACTACAATGAGCAGTTCTTC
CVVERGYYNEQFF
>TRBV7-9|.|TRBJ2-6|.|19
TGTGCCAGCAGCTTAGCTTACCGAGGCCGTACCTCTGGGGCCAACGTCCTGACTTTC
CASSLAYRGRTSGANVLTF
>TRBV27|.|TRBJ2-7|.|15
TGTGCCACCAAGACGGCGGGGGCAGCGTCCTACGAGCAGTACTTC
CATKTAGAASYEQYF
>TRBV2|many|TRBJ2-6|.|12
TGTGCCAGCAGTGCTGGGGCCAACGTCCTGACTTTC
CASSAGANVLTF
>TRBV4-3|few|TRBJ2-3|.|16
TGCGCCAGCAGCCAGAGAGAGGCTAGCGGCACAGATACGCAGTATTTT
CASSQREASGTDTQYF
>TRBV20-1|.|TRBJ2-1|TRBD2|15
TGCAGTGCCTACTCCGGGACTAGCGGTTACAATGAGCAGTTCTTC
CSAYSGTSGYNEQFF
>TRBV20-1|few|TRBJ2-7|.|12
TGCAGTGCTAGAGTTTTAGGGAACGAGCAGTACTTC
CSARVLGNEQYF
>TRBV12-3/TRBV12-4|few|TRBJ2-5|TRBD1|12
TGTGCCAGCAGTACTATCGACAGGGAGAGTTACTTC
CASSTIDRESYF
>TRBV29-1|.|TRBJ2-7|.|12
TGCAGCGTAAGGACAGAACGCTACGAGCAGTACTTC
CSVRTERYEQYF
>TRBV6-6|.|TRBJ2-3|.|14
TGTGCCGGCAGTTACTCGTCGGGCACAGATACGCAGTATTTT
CAGSYSSGTDTQYF
>TRBV5-1|once|TRBJ1-2|.|15
TGCGCCAGCAGCCGACCGGACAGTGGAGAGTATGGCTACACCTTC
CASSRPDSGEYGYTF
>TRBV12-3/TRBV12-4|few|TRBJ2-1|.|16
TGTGCCAGCAGTTTAAGAGGGCGGCGGGGTTACAATGAGCAGTTCTTC
CASSLRGRRGYNEQFF
>TRBV7-3|.|TRBJ2-1|.|14
TGTGCCAGCAGCTCAACCTCCTCTAGTAGTGAGCAGTTCTTC
CASSSTSSSSEQFF
>TRBV14|few|TRBJ2-7|TRBD1|14
TGTGCCAGCAGTCAAAGACAGGGAACCTACGAGCAGTACTTC
CASSQRQGTYEQYF
>TRBV11-2|.|TRBJ2-1|.|13
TGTGCCAGCAGCTTAGACGAGCGGAATGAGCAGTTCTTC
CASSLDERNEQFF
>TRBV4-1|few|TRBJ2-7|.|16
TGCGCCAGCAGCCAGGTTCTAGAAGCAGTTGGTAACGAGCAGTACTTC
CASSQVLEAVGNEQYF
>TRBV12-3/TRBV12-4|.|TRBJ2-6|TRBD1|12
TGTGCCAGCAGTTTATTAGACAGGGTTATTACTTTC
CASSLLDRVITF
>TRBV20-1|few|TRBJ2-5|.|14
TGCAGTGCTCCGAGGGACCCAGGGATGGAGACCCAGTACTTC
CSAPRDPGMETQYF
>TRBV6-1|.|TRBJ2-2|TRBD2|19
TGTGCCAGCTCCCTAACCCTATCGGCGGGGGGCCGGGGGACCGGGGAGCTGTTTTTT
CASSLTLSAGGRGTGELFF
>TRBV2|.|TRBJ2-7|TRBD2|14
TGTGCCAGCAGTGAACTAGCGGGGCCTGGTGAGCAGTACTTC
CASSELAGPGEQYF
>TRBV12-3/TRBV12-4|few|TRBJ2-7|.|15
TGTGCCAGCAGTTTAGAGGGGGAGGGGTCCTACGAGCAGTACTTC
CASSLEGEGSYEQYF
>TRBV5-1|.|TRBJ2-7|.|14
TGCGCCAGCAGCTCATTAGACAAGACCTACGAGCAGTACTTC
CASSSLDKTYEQYF
>TRBV29-1|.|TRBJ2-3|.|13
TGCAGCGCCCGGACCGCTGTCACAGATACGCAGTATTTT
CSARTAVTDTQYF
>TRBV29-1|.|TRBJ1-3|.|14
TGCAGCGTTGGAGCACCTCACTCTGGAAACACCATATATTTT
CSVGAPHSGNTIYF
>TRBV29-1|many|TRBJ2-3|.|11
TGCAGCGTTTCTAGCACAGATACGCAGTATTTT
CSVSSTDTQYF
>TRBV19|.|TRBJ1-3|.|14
TGTGCCTGCCGGGGGGGGTACTCTGGAAACACCATATATTTT
CACRGGYSGNTIYF
>TRBV28|few|TRBJ2-4|.|14
TGTGCCAGCAGTTTAGAAGGCCCCGGAGACATTCAGTACTTC
CASSLEGPGDIQYF
>TRBV25-1|few|TRBJ2-7|.|11
TGTGCCAGCACAGCCCAGTACGAGCAGTACTTC
CASTAQYEQYF
>TRBV2|.|TRBJ2-1|TRBD1|16
TGTGCCAGCAGTGACCCGGGACAGGTGGTTTGGAATGAGCAGTTCTTC
CASSDPGQVVWNEQFF
>TRBV5-1|.|TRBJ2-5|.|16
TGCGCCAGCAGCCCAGGCAGGGGCTCGCAGTTGGAGACCCAGTACTTC
CASSPGRGSQLETQYF
>TRBV20-1|.|TRBJ2-4|TRBD2|14
TGCAGTGCTAGTCTAGCGGGAGCGGTGTACATTCAGTACTTC
CSASLAGAVYIQYF
>TRBV7-3|.|TRBJ2-5|.|16
TGTGCCAGCAGCCTCGGGTCCGCAGAACAACAAGAGACCCAGTACTTC
CASSLGSAEQQETQYF
>TRBV7-2|few|TRBJ1-3|TRBD1|15
TGTGCCAGCAGCTTAAGGGGGCCCTCTGGAAACACCATATATTTT
CASSLRGPSGNTIYF
>TRBV2|few|TRBJ1-2|TRBD1|14
TGTGCCAGCAAAAGCCTGGACAGGGAGCATGGCTACACCTTC
CASKSLDREHGYTF
>TRBV4-2|once|TRBJ2-7|.|13
TGTGCCAGCAGCCCACAAGACGTCTACGAGCAGTACTTC
CASSPQDVYEQYF
>TRBV6-1|few|TRBJ2-3|TRBD2|16
TGTGCCAGCAGGCGGGGACTAGCGGGAGTCGCTGATACGCAGTATTTT
CASRRGLAGVADTQYF
>TRBV29-1|few|TRBJ2-3|.|13
TGCAGCGTTGAAGGCCTAGAACAGGCGGCAGGGTATTTT
CSVEGLEQAAGYF
>TRBV29-1|.|TRBJ2-3|.|13
TGCAGCGTTGAGGACCGCGATGGGGATACGCAGTATTTT
CSVEDRDGDTQYF
>TRBV7-8|.|TRBJ2-6|TRBD1|19
TGTGCCAGCAGCTTAGAGTACGCGGGACAGGTCTCTGGGGCCAACGTCCTGACTTTC
CASSLEYAGQVSGANVLTF
>TRBV9|.|TRBJ1-2|.|15
TGTGCCAGCAGTCTCACCCCGGGACGGTACTATGGCTACACCTTC
CASSLTPGRYYGYTF
>TRBV12-3/TRBV12-4|.|TRBJ1-6|TRBD1|17
TGTGCCAGCAGTTTAGCCGTACGGGGGACAGCGTATTCACCCCTCCACTTT
CASSLAVRGTAYSPLHF
>TRBV7-9|.|TRBJ2-7|.|15
TGTGCCAGCAGCTTAGGGGGCCTCGACAGATACGAGCAGTACTTC
CASSLGGLDRYEQYF
>TRBV11-2|.|TRBJ1-6|.|16
TGTGCCAGCAGCTTCAGGGAAGAATCCTATAATTCACCCCTCCACTTT
CASSFREESYNSPLHF
>TRBV7-2|.|TRBJ2-7|.|14
TGTGCCAGCAGCTTTCCGGGGGCTTACTACGAGCAGTACTTC
CASSFPGAYYEQYF
>TRBV7-9|few|TRBJ2-1|.|16
TGTGCCAGCAGCTTATACTCAGGAGGAGGTTACAATGAGCAGTTCTTC
CASSLYSGGGYNEQFF
>TRBV7-9|few|TRBJ2-5|.|14
TGTGCCAGCAGCTTTACAGGGGGGGACGAGACCCAGTACTTC
CASSFTGGDETQYF
>TRBV27|few|TRBJ1-5|.|14
TGTGCCAGCAGTTTAAGGTATAGCAATCAGCCCCAGCATTTT
CASSLRYSNQPQHF
>TRBV7-9|.|TRBJ1-1|.|11
TGTGCCACGACCTGGGGCACTGAAGCTTTCTTT
CATTWGTEAFF
>TRBV20-1|.|TRBJ1-5|.|15
TGCAGTGCTAGAGATCGCGTCAGACTAAATCAGCCCCAGCATTTT
CSARDRVRLNQPQHF
>TRBV25-1|.|TRBJ2-5|.|13
TGTGCCAGCACCTACTTCGGGCAAGAGACCCAGTACTTC
CASTYFGQETQYF
>TRBV6-5|.|TRBJ1-3|.|14
TGTGCCAGCAGTTATCGGGGGTACGGAAACACCATATATTTT
CASSYRGYGNTIYF
>TRBV29-1|few|TRBJ2-5|.|15
TGCAGCGTTGTTGAAACGGGGGTATGGGGAGAGACCCAGTACTTC
CSVVETGVWGETQYF
>TRBV20-1|.|TRBJ2-1|.|13
TGCAGTGCTAGTTCTGGGAACTACAATGAGCAGTTCTTC
CSASSGNYNEQFF
>TRBV4-2|few|TRBJ1-2|TRBD1|13
TGTGCCAGCAGCCCAAACCGACAGGGGGGCTACACCTTC
CASSPNRQGGYTF